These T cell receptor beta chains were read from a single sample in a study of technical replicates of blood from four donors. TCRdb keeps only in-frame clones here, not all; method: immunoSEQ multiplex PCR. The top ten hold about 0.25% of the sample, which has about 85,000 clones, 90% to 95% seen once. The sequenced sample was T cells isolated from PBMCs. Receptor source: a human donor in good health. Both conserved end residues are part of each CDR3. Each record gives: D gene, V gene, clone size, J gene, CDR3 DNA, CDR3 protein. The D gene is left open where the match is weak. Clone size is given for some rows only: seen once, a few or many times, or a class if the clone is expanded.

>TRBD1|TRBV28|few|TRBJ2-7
TGTGCCAGCAGAACCAGGGGGCGCGGTCCCGAGCAGTACTTC
CASRTRGRGPEQYF
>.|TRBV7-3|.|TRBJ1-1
TGTGCCAGCAGCGCACAACCGAACACTGAAGCTTTCTTT
CASSAQPNTEAFF
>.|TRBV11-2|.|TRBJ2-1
TGTGCCAGCAGCTCCCGGGATACAGGGTACGCTGATGAGCAGTTCTTC
CASSSRDTGYADEQFF
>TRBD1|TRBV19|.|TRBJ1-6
TGTGCCAGTCACAAGACAGGGGGCCTTTATAATTCACCCCTCCACTTT
CASHKTGGLYNSPLHF
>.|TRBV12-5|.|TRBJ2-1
TGTGCTAGTGGTACCTGGACTCAAGATGAGCAGTTCTTC
CASGTWTQDEQFF
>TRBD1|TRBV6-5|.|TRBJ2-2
TGTGCCAGCAGTTCCGCAGGGGGCACCGGGGAGCTGTTTTTT
CASSSAGGTGELFF
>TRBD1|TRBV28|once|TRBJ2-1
TGTGCCAGCAGTCCGGGACAGGGGTACAATGAGCAGTTCTTC
CASSPGQGYNEQFF
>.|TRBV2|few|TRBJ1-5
TGTGCCAGCACAGGGGGCAATCAGCCCCAGCATTTT
CASTGGNQPQHF
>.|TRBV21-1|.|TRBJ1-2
TGTGCCAGCAGCAGATTACAGGGGTATGGCTACACCTTC
CASSRLQGYGYTF
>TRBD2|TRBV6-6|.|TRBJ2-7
TGTGCCAGCAGCGTAGCGGGAAGCTCCTACGAGCAGTACTTC
CASSVAGSSYEQYF
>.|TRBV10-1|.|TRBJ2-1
TGCGCCAGCAGACAGGGTTTAAGCAATGAGCAGTTCTTC
CASRQGLSNEQFF
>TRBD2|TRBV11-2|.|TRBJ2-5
TGTGCCAGCAGCTCGTGGACTAGCGGGGACGAAGAGACCCAGTACTTC
CASSSWTSGDEETQYF
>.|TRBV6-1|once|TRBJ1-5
TGTGCCAGCACCTGGACAGCCCCCAATCAGCCCCAGCATTTT
CASTWTAPNQPQHF
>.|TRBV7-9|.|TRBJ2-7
TGTGCCAGCAGCTTAGGTGCACAGACCTACGAGCAGTACTTC
CASSLGAQTYEQYF
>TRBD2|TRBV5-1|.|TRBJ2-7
TGCGCCAGCAGCTTGGTAGCGGGAGGGCTCTACGAGCAGTACTTC
CASSLVAGGLYEQYF
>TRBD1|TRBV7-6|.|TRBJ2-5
TGTGCCAGCAGCTCAACAGGGGGAGAGACCCAGTACTTC
CASSSTGGETQYF
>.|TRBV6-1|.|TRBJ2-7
TGTGCCAGCACCGGGGGCGGGGGAGCCTACGAGCAGTACTTC
CASTGGGGAYEQYF
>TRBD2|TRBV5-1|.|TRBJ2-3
TGCGCCAGCGGATCTAGCGGGGGGCCGTCAGATACGCAGTATTTT
CASGSSGGPSDTQYF
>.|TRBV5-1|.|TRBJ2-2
TGCGCCAGCAGCTTGGTTACGAACACCGGGGAGCTGTTTTTT
CASSLVTNTGELFF
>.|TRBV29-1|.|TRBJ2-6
TGCAGCGTTGATGGGTTTACAGGCTCTGGGGCCAACGTCCTGACTTTC
CSVDGFTGSGANVLTF
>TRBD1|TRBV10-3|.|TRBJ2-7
TGTGCCATCTCCCCCGGGACAGTCTCCTACGAGCAGTACTTC
CAISPGTVSYEQYF
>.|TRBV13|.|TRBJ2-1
TGTGCCAGCAGCTTAAGACTTCTCAATGAGCAGTTCTTC
CASSLRLLNEQFF
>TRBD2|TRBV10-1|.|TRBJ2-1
TGCGCCAGCAGTGAGTCGGCTAGCGGGGGGGATCACTTCTTC
CASSESASGGDHFF
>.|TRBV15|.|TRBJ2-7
TGTGCCACCAGCAGAGATACCAGATTCTACGAGCAGTACTTC
CATSRDTRFYEQYF
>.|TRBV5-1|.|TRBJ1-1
TGCGCCAGCAGCTTAGTCGGCGGAAAGGAAGCTTTCTTT
CASSLVGGKEAFF
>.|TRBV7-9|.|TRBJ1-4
TGTGCCAGCAGCTTAGGGAAGGGGAATGAAAAACTGTTTTTT
CASSLGKGNEKLFF
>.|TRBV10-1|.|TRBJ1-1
TGCGCCAGCAGTGAGTCAACCCCAACAAGTGAAGCTTTCTTT
CASSESTPTSEAFF
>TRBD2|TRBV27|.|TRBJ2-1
TGTGCCAGCAGTTTACTAGCGGGTGGTGTTAATGAGCAGTTCTTC
CASSLLAGGVNEQFF